Sequencing of this TCR beta chain was carried out in a study of graft-versus-host responses after intestinal transplantation. Processed graft tissue released its intraepithelial and lamina propria lymphocytes. V lost 3 bases to trimming and J lost 9 bases, with 22 bases between them. Germline V gene sequence: CDR1 SGDLS, CDR2 YYNGEE. The CDR3 is 16 residues long. Measured with immunoSEQ multiplex PCR; TCRdb has only the in-frame clones, and not every one. The sample holds under 9,000 clones, about 74% seen once. This sequence joins TRBV9 and TRBJ2-1; possibly TRBD1 or TRBD2 for D (6 bases each). Source: ileum tissue, taken roughly 74 weeks after intestinal transplant. The TCR originated in a human patient who received an intestinal transplant, so some T cells may come from the graft donor. The CDR3 is CASSARVTPGAGEQFF. CDR3 bases: TGTGCCAGCAGCGCTCGAGTGACCCCGGGGGCCGGTGAGCAGTTCTTC.